This TCR beta chain originates from a study of T cells expressing NK-cell markers. Study results and limitations: Topping the CD3+CD56-NKG2C+ fraction as well were these clonotypes, in a handful of donors. Questions lingered over whether expanded NKG2C+ T cell clones were HCMV-specific.

With the 5' RACE reads reprocessed, TCRdb shows one record per CDR3 protein and no DNA. Its table lists about 540,000 distinct CDR3 sequences. This CDR3 has 13 residues. Concerning this clonotype itself: What it recognizes is unknown.

This sequence was found in a young man in good health. The chain employs TRBV12-3 or TRBV12-4 and TRBJ2-3; TCRdb returns TRBD1, unconfirmable since there is no DNA. Specimen: blood T cells: a sorted CD56 or NKG2C T cell subset, CD4+ or CD8+ T cells, or bulk PBMC T cells (not recorded which). Here the CDR3 reads CASRRPPSDTQYF.